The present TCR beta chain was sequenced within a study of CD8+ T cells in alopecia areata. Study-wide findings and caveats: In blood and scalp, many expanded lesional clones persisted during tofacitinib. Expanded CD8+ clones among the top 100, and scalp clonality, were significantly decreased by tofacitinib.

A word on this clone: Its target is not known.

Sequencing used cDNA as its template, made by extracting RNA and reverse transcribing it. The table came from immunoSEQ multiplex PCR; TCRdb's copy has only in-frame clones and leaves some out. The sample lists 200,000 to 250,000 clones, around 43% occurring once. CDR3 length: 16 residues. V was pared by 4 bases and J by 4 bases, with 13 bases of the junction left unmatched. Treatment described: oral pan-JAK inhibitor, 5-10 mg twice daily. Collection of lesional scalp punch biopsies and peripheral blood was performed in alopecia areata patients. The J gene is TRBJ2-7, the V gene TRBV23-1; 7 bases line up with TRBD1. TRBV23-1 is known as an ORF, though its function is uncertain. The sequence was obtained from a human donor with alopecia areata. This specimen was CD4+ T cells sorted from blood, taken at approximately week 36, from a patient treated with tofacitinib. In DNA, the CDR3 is TGCGCCAGCAGTCGAGCCACTGACAGGGAGAATTACGAGCAGTACTTC. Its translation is CASSRATDRENYEQYF.